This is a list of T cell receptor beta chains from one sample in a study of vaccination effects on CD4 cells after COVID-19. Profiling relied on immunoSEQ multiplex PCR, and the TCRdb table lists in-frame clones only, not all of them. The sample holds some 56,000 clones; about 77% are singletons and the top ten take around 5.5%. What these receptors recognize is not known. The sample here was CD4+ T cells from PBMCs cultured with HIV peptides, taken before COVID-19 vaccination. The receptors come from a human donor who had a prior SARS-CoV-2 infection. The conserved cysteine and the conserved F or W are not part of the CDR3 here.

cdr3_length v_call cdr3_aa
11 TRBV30 AWNQRGSQPQH
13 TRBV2 ASSVETGLNSPLH
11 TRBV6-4 ASRPPGGYEQY
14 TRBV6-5 ASSYSGAGKSYEQY
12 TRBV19 ASSIRRGEQPQH
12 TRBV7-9 ASSLVGEEETQY
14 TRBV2 ASNPAGLPSTDTQY
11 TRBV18 ASSRDSFREQY
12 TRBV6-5 ASSPRQGRAEAF
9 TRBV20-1 SARATAEAF
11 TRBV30 AWSVSGGNGYT
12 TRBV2 ASSGIEGNQPQH
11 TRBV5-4 ASSRGREETQY
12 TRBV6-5 ASKEGGGTGELF
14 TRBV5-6 ASSLLGQGTNYGYT
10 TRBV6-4 ASSDLKETQY
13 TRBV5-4 ASSLGGQGLEKLF
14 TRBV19 ASSIDRRGDDNEQF
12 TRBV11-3 ASSAGGMNTEAF
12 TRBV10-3 AINGGPGGDTQY